The sequence of this T cell receptor (beta chain) was determined in a study of T cells in Graves' hyperthyroidism and ophthalmopathy. Germline lookup yields CDR1 MGHRA and CDR2 YSYEKL. The germline V and J ends were trimmed by 0 bases and 7 bases, with 27 bases remaining between them. The CDR3 sequence is 19 residues long. This clonotype was detected a few times. Authors of the study amplified TCR beta CDR3 regions from RNA transcripts. With the HTBI primer set, the TCR CDR3 went through a first round of RT-PCR. TCRdb itself ran the multiplex PCR reads through MiXCR, one entry per CDR3 protein. The sample yields 300,000 to 450,000 distinct CDR3 sequences, approximately 18% seen once.

This rearrangement joins TRBV4-1 to TRBJ1-1; D may be TRBD1 (6 bases). The sequence was collected from a woman aged 25 to 39 with Graves' hyperthyroidism that later progressed to Graves' ophthalmopathy. The specimen was blood. CDR3 loop: CASSQDQIGHTGTGDEAFF. CDR3 in DNA: TGCGCCAGCAGCCAAGACCAAATCGGCCATACAGGGACGGGGGATGAAGCTTTCTTT.